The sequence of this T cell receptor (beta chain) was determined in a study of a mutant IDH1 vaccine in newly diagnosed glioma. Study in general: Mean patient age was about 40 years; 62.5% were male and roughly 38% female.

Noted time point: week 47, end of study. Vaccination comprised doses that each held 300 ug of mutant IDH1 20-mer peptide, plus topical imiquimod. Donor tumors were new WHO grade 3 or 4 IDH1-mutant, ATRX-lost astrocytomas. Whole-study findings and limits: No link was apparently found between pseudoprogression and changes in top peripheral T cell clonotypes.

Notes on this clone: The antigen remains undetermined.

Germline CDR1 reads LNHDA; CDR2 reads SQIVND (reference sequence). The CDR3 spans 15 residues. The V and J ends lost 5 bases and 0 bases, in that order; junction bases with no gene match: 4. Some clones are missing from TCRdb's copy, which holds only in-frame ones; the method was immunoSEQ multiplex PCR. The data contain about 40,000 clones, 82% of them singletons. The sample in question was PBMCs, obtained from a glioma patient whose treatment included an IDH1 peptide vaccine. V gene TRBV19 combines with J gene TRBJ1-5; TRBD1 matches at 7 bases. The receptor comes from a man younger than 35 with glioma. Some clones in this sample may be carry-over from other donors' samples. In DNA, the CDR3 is TGTGCCAGTAGTTCCCGGACAGGTAGCAATCAGCCCCAGCATTTT. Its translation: CASSSRTGSNQPQHF.